These 20 T cell receptor beta chains were sequenced from one sample in a study of blood T cell repertoires in COVID-19. Here immunoSEQ multiplex PCR was the method, and the copy in TCRdb shows in-frame clones only, minus some. Of 100,000 or so clones detected, around 93% appear once; the ten largest clones hold about 18%. Sequences were obtained from peripheral blood. All receptors come from a man over 45 with acute or convalescent COVID-19.

The rearrangement links TRBV7-2 to TRBJ1-6; D remains ambiguous. The CDR3 spans 15 residues. The germline V gene encodes CDR1 SGHTA and CDR2 FQGNSA. Trimming pared 1 base from V and 7 bases from J, leaving 11 bases between. The CDR3 DNA reads TGTGCCAGCAGCTTAGTCGGGGAGAGGAATTCACCCCTCCACTTT. It translates to CASSLVGERNSPLHF.

The chain joins TRBV24-1 to TRBJ1-1; no clear D gene. This CDR3 is 17 amino acids long. V lost 0 bases, J lost 3 bases, and 16 bases lay in between. CDR1 and CDR2 from the germline V gene are KGHDR and SFDVKD. In DNA form, the CDR3 reads TGTGCCACCAGTGATTTGTGCTCTAGGCCCAGAGACACTGAAGCTTTCTTT. This codes for CATSDLCSRPRDTEAFF.

The chain employs TRBV10-2 and TRBJ1-3; 8 bases fit TRBD1. This CDR3 is 13 amino acids long. The trim removed 2 bases at V and 8 bases at J, leaving 2 bases unmatched. In germline, CDR1 is WSHSY, CDR2 SAAADI. The CDR3, as DNA: TGCGCCAGCAGTGAGGACAGGGGTTACACCATATATTTT. It translates to CASSEDRGYTIYF.

This clone was observed a few times. The chain employs TRBV24-1 and TRBJ1-1, with TRBD1 as a possible D gene (6 bases). Germline V gene lookup returns CDR1 KGHDR and CDR2 SFDVKD. V lost 3 bases, J lost 0 bases, and 19 bases lay in between. This CDR3 region has 18 residues. CDR3 nucleotides: TGTGCCACCAGTGATCGGGACATCCTTTTCCTTATGAACACTGAAGCTTTCTTT. Translated: CATSDRDILFLMNTEAFF.

The chain has TRBV5-5 and TRBJ1-5; 9 bases agree with TRBD1. Germline V CDR1 and CDR2: SGHKS, YYEKEE (reference sequence). The V gene end was trimmed by 0 bases and the J gene end by 1 base; junction bases not matched to a gene: 5. The CDR3 is made up of 17 amino acids. As DNA, the CDR3 is TGTGCCAGCAGCTTGGGCGGGACAGGGATCAGCAATCAGCCCCAGCATTTT. Amino acids: CASSLGGTGISNQPQHF.

This clone was detected a few times. The chain recombines TRBV7-9 with TRBJ1-2, with 7 nucleotides matching TRBD1. The CDR3 has 13 amino acids. V gave up 4 bases and J gave up 4 bases; unmatched junction bases: 3. Germline CDR1 is SEHNR and CDR2 is FQNEAQ (reference sequence). The DNA for the CDR3 is TGTGCCAGCAGCTCCACAGGGGTCTATGGCTACACCTTC. This sequence encodes CASSSTGVYGYTF.

The chain uses TRBV29-1 and TRBJ1-1, with D uncertain. From germline, CDR1 is SQVTM and CDR2 ANQGSEA. The CDR3 is made up of 8 amino acids. Trimming took 7 bases from V and 12 from J, leaving 9 bases between them. CDR3 sequence: CSAEKTFF. DNA for the CDR3: TGCAGCGCCGAGAAGACTTTCTTT.

The V call is TRBV5-4, the J call TRBJ1-4, with 9 bases identical to TRBD1. The CDR3 covers 14 residues. CDR1 and CDR2 from the germline V gene are SGHNT and YYREEE (reference sequence). V trimming: 4 bases; J trimming: 7 bases; junction bases outside the gene matches: 5. The CDR3, as DNA: TGTGCCAGCAGCATGGACAGGGGAGGTGAAAAACTGTTTTTT. Translated, it gives CASSMDRGGEKLFF. Looking up the rest from reference TRBV5-4 and TRBJ1-4 gives the full variable domain: ETGVTQSPTHLIKTRGQQVTLRCSSQSGHNTVSWYQQALGQGPQFIFQYYREEENGRGNFPPRFSGLQFPNYSSELNVNALELDDSALYLCASSMDRGGEKLFFGSGTQLSVL.

The rearrangement links TRBV29-1 to TRBJ2-2, with D possibly being TRBD1 (6 bases). The CDR3 has 13 residues. CDR1 and CDR2 from the germline V gene are SQVTM and ANQGSEA. Trimming took off 5 bases at V and 1 base at J, with 8 bases between the two ends. This CDR3 is CSVLGQNTGELFF. CDR3 nucleotide sequence: TGCAGCGTTTTGGGACAGAACACCGGGGAGCTGTTTTTT.

This chain links TRBV19 with TRBJ1-1; 8 bases are a match to TRBD1. The V gene's germline CDR1 is LNHDA and CDR2 SQIVND (reference sequence). J lost 10 bases, V lost 5 bases, and 9 bases had no gene match. The CDR3 loop spans 13 amino acids. The DNA for the CDR3 is TGTGCCAGTAGTGAGCGGACAGGGAATGCAGCTTTCTTT. As protein: CASSERTGNAAFF.

The chain combines TRBV5-1 with TRBJ2-2; tentatively, D is TRBD2 (6 bases). The CDR3 has 16 residues. V gave up 1 base and J gave up 0 bases, with 10 bases separating them. Germline V gives CDR1 SGHRS, CDR2 YFSETQ. The CDR3 sequence is CASSLPAGPNTGELFF. The CDR3 nucleotides are TGCGCCAGCAGCTTGCCTGCGGGGCCGAACACCGGGGAGCTGTTTTTT.

This clone was detected only a few times. J is TRBJ2-7 and V is TRBV11-3; the match to TRBD1 covers 7 bases. The ends lost 5 bases at V and 0 bases at J; junction bases unmatched: 7. The germline gives CDR1 SGHNT, CDR2 YENEEA. This CDR3 spans 15 amino acids. The CDR3 region is CASSLRDSSSYEQYF. The CDR3 DNA reads TGTGCCAGCAGCCTCCGGGACAGTTCCTCCTACGAGCAGTACTTC.

This chain connects TRBV29-1 to TRBJ1-5; D is undetermined. Germline CDR1 SQVTM, CDR2 ANQGSEA. The CDR3 loop spans 15 amino acids. With 7 bases removed from V and 2 bases from J, the gap between germline ends came to 18 bases. CDR3 loop: CSALEGGSGNQPQHF. CDR3 DNA: TGCAGCGCGTTAGAGGGCGGGTCTGGCAATCAGCCCCAGCATTTT.

V and J are TRBV19 and TRBJ1-5; maybe TRBD1 (6 bases). The V end was cut by 6 bases, the J end by 0 bases, with 12 bases between. The CDR3 runs 15 residues. Germline CDR1 and CDR2: LNHDA and SQIVND (reference sequence). The CDR3 sequence: CASRNQGHSNQPQHF. The CDR3 nucleotides read TGTGCCAGTAGAAACCAGGGGCATAGCAATCAGCCCCAGCATTTT.

This sequence joins TRBV11-2 and TRBJ2-5; 9 nucleotides line up with TRBD2. The CDR3 runs to 13 residues. The J segment lost 4 bases and the V segment lost 4 bases, leaving 1 base of the junction unmatched. The V gene's germline CDR1 is SGHAT and CDR2 FQNNGV. The CDR3 DNA reads as TGTGCCAGCAGCTCACTAGCGGGAGAGACCCAGTACTTC. Translated, it gives CASSSLAGETQYF.

The chain employs TRBV2 and TRBJ1-2; 9 bases map to TRBD1. The CDR3 is 13 amino acids. The germline V gene has CDR1 SNHLY and CDR2 FYNNEI. V lost 6 bases to trimming and J lost 8 bases; unmatched junction nucleotides: 7. Here the CDR3 DNA reads TGTGCCAGCAGGCCGGGACAGGGCTACGGCTACACCTTC. This gives the protein CASRPGQGYGYTF. The full variable domain, with the rest looked up from reference TRBV2 and TRBJ1-2, is EPEVTQTPSHQVTQMGQEVILRCVPISNHLYFYWYRQILGQKVEFLVSFYNNEISEKSEIFDDQFSVERPDGSNFTLKIRSTKLEDSAMYFCASRPGQGYGYTFGSGTRLTVV.

This rearrangement joins TRBV28 to TRBJ2-2; 9 bases map to TRBD1. The CDR3 runs to 16 residues. The V and J ends lost 6 bases and 6 bases, in that order; junction bases with no gene match: 11. From germline, CDR1 is MDHEN and CDR2 SYDVKM. The DNA of the CDR3 is TGTGCCAGCAGCCCACAGGGGGCCGTCGGGGCCGGGGAGCTGTTTTTT. Amino acids: CASSPQGAVGAGELFF.

The rearrangement joins TRBV11-3 to TRBJ2-2, with D tentatively TRBD2 (6 bases). Trimming left V 5 bases short and J 2 bases short, with 12 bases between. Germline CDR1 SGHNT, CDR2 YENEEA. The CDR3 covers 15 residues. CDR3 region: CASSPGLLNTGELFF. The CDR3 bases are TGTGCCAGCAGCCCGGGACTGCTAAACACCGGGGAGCTGTTTTTT.

This chain uses TRBV19 with TRBJ2-7; D possibly corresponds to TRBD2 (5 bases). Germline CDR1 and CDR2: LNHDA and SQIVND (reference sequence). V was trimmed by 5 bases and J by 0 bases, leaving 8 bases between them. CDR3 size: 13 residues. For the CDR3, the DNA is TGTGCCAGTAGTTTCGGGGTCTCCTACGAGCAGTACTTC. Translating it yields CASSFGVSYEQYF.

V is TRBV3-1 (or the pseudogene TRBV3-2) and J is TRBJ2-1; TRBD2 matches at 8 bases. CDR1 LGHDT and CDR2 YNNKEL come from the germline V gene (reference sequence). J gave up 0 bases and V 0 bases, and 1 base lay outside the gene matches. The CDR3 totals 16 residues. CDR3 in amino acids: CASSQERGASYNEQFF. CDR3 bases: TGTGCCAGCAGCCAAGAGCGGGGGGCCTCCTACAATGAGCAGTTCTTC.